These 30 T cell receptor beta chains came from one sample sequenced in a study of blood T cell repertoires in COVID-19. Produced via immunoSEQ multiplex PCR; TCRdb's table is partial and in-frame only. The sample consists of roughly 51,000 clones, 86% of them appearing once. Sequenced material: peripheral blood. The receptors derive from a woman over 75 with acute or convalescent COVID-19.

The gene calls are TRBV5-1 and TRBJ2-2; no definite D call. Between the trimmed V and J ends, which lost 0 bases and 0 bases, there was a span of 9 bases. CDR1 SGHRS and CDR2 YFSETQ come from the germline V gene. The CDR3 is 16 amino acids. The CDR3 protein is CASSLAFTSNTGELFF. Written as DNA, the CDR3 is TGCGCCAGCAGCTTGGCTTTCACTTCGAACACCGGGGAGCTGTTTTTT. Variable domain in full (rest from reference TRBV5-1 and TRBJ2-2): KAGVTQTPRYLIKTRGQQVTLSCSPISGHRSVSWYQQTPGQGLQFLFEYFSETQRNKGNFPGRFSGRQFSNSRSEMNVSTLELGDSALYLCASSLAFTSNTGELFFGEGSRLTVL.

This clone was seen once. The chain uses TRBV4-1 and TRBJ1-3, with 7 bases that match TRBD1. J lost 0 bases, V lost 2 bases, and 7 bases had no gene match. Germline V gene sequence: CDR1 MGHRA, CDR2 YSYEKL. This CDR3 comprises 17 residues. For the CDR3, the DNA is TGCGCCAGCAGCCAAATCCAGGGGGGTTCCTCTGGAAACACCATATATTTT. Translating it yields CASSQIQGGSSGNTIYF.

V and J are TRBV7-8 and TRBJ1-4; TRBD1 matches 7 bases. CDR3 length: 16 amino acids. The V gene's germline CDR1 is SGHVS and CDR2 FQNEAQ. J was trimmed by 4 bases and V by 4 bases; bases with no gene match: 9. The CDR3 DNA reads TGTGCCAGCAGCTCTCACCGGGACAGATTTAATGAAAAACTGTTTTTT. Amino acids: CASSSHRDRFNEKLFF.

The rearrangement joins TRBV25-1 to TRBJ1-5; D gene unclear. V dropped 2 bases and J dropped 3 bases, with 8 bases sitting between them. Germline V lookup: CDR1 MGHDK, CDR2 SYGVNS. CDR3 length: 14 amino acids. The CDR3 DNA is TGTGCCAGCAGTGAACCGGGTTTCAATCAGCCCCAGCATTTT. Translation gives CASSEPGFNQPQHF.

This sequence joins TRBV11-2 and TRBJ1-1; the D is unclear. The CDR3 extends over 13 amino acids. Germline CDR1 SGHAT, CDR2 FQNNGV. V was shortened by 5 bases and J by 1 base, with 8 bases between the two germline ends. In DNA, the CDR3 is TGTGCCAGCAGCAGAGGAGAGAACACTGAAGCTTTCTTT. Residues: CASSRGENTEAFF.

The chain recombines TRBV7-2 with TRBJ1-2; D unresolved. V was trimmed by 10 bases and J by 4 bases, leaving 16 bases between them. This CDR3 spans 13 amino acids. Germline CDR1 is SGHTA and CDR2 is FQGNSA. The CDR3 DNA sequence: TGTGCCAACCTCAACCCGACTGGCTATGGCTACACCTTC. This sequence encodes CANLNPTGYGYTF.

The chain couples TRBV6-4 to TRBJ2-3, with D tentatively TRBD1 (6 bases). Germline lookup yields CDR1 MRHNA and CDR2 SNTAGT. This CDR3 spans 15 amino acids. Trimming removed 6 bases at V and 1 base at J, with 14 bases between. CDR3 coding DNA: TGTGCCAGCAGGGAAGACAGGACCGGCACAGATACGCAGTATTTT. Translated, it gives CASREDRTGTDTQYF.

The chain joins TRBV6-5 to TRBJ2-3; D call uncertain. Germline V CDR1 and CDR2: MNHEY, SVGAGI. This CDR3 has 12 amino acids. V shed 8 bases and J shed 7 bases, with 13 bases lying between them. This CDR3 is CASPSQSHTQYF. DNA for the CDR3: TGTGCCAGCCCCTCTCAAAGCCATACGCAGTATTTT.

The V call is TRBV9, the J call TRBJ1-1, with 12 bases that match TRBD1. With V trimmed by 1 base and J by 5 bases, 6 bases remained unmatched. Germline assignment: CDR1 SGDLS and CDR2 YYNGEE. The CDR3 sequence is 16 residues long. CDR3 DNA: TGTGCCAGCAGCGTATTAGGGACAGGGGGCGGAACTGAAGCTTTCTTT. As protein: CASSVLGTGGGTEAFF.

The CDR3 DNA reads as TGTGCCAGCAACAGGGTTGGAAACACTGAAGCTTTCTTT. Its protein is CASNRVGNTEAFF. The chain joins TRBV6-5 to TRBJ1-1; tentative D call: TRBD1 (6 bases). The CDR3 spans 13 residues. The germline V gene encodes CDR1 MNHEY and CDR2 SVGAGI. Trimming removed 7 bases from V and 2 bases from J, with 11 bases in between.

This sequence joins TRBV9 and TRBJ2-1; D may be TRBD2 (6 bases). Germline V gene data show CDR1 as SGDLS and CDR2 as YYNGEE. The CDR3 runs to 16 residues. Trimming took 3 bases from V and 5 from J, leaving 18 bases between them. CDR3 in DNA: TGTGCCAGCAGCGAGGAAGCGGGCCGCCTCAACAATGAGCAGTTCTTC. Protein: CASSEEAGRLNNEQFF.

Only one count was recorded for this clone. This sequence joins TRBV6-6 and TRBJ1-5, with TRBD1 as a possible D gene (5 bases). Trimming removed 5 bases at V and 4 bases at J, with 12 bases between. The germline gives CDR1 MNHNY, CDR2 SVGAGI (reference sequence). The CDR3 extends over 14 amino acids. The CDR3 DNA reads TGTGCCAGCAGTACCTTGACAGAAAATCAGCCCCAGCATTTT. This translates into CASSTLTENQPQHF.

The chain links TRBV5-8 to TRBJ2-3, with 11 bases identical to TRBD2. The CDR3 sequence is 17 residues long. V dropped 0 bases and J dropped 1; count of bases not matched to a gene: 4. CDR1 SGHTS and CDR2 YDEGEE come from the germline V gene. This chain's CDR3 is CASSLGYSGGGTDTQYF. The CDR3 nucleotides read TGTGCCAGCAGCTTGGGATATAGCGGGGGGGGCACAGATACGCAGTATTTT.

The chain employs TRBV6-6 and TRBJ1-1, with 8 bases that match TRBD1. CDR1 MNHNY and CDR2 SVGAGI come from the germline V gene (reference sequence). The CDR3 runs to 15 residues. V dropped 0 bases and J dropped 5; count of bases not matched to a gene: 5. CDR3 in amino acids: CASSYSGQGGTEAFF. The CDR3 DNA reads TGTGCCAGCAGTTACTCAGGACAGGGCGGGACTGAAGCTTTCTTT.

The genes are TRBV15 and TRBJ2-3; possibly TRBD2 for D (7 bases). The CDR3 runs to 15 residues. Per the germline V gene, CDR1 is LNHNV and CDR2 is YYDKDF (reference sequence). V was trimmed by 4 bases and J by 2 bases, leaving 13 bases between them. This CDR3 reads CATSNRRGATDTQYF. Here the CDR3 DNA reads TGTGCCACCAGCAATCGACGGGGGGCCACAGATACGCAGTATTTT.

This rearrangement joins TRBV5-1 to TRBJ1-1, with D perhaps TRBD1 (5 bases). Germline assignment: CDR1 SGHRS and CDR2 YFSETQ. The CDR3 is 12 residues long. V lost 2 bases, J lost 6 bases, and 8 bases lay in between. This chain's CDR3 is CASSFQGPEAFF. CDR3 sequence (DNA): TGCGCCAGCAGCTTTCAGGGCCCTGAAGCTTTCTTT.

The CDR3 reads CASSLDRRETQYF. The CDR3 region has the DNA TGTGCCAGCAGCCTCGACCGGAGGGAGACCCAGTACTTC. The chain employs TRBV14 and TRBJ2-5; a possible D gene is TRBD2 (5 bases). Trimming pared 4 bases from V and 5 bases from J, leaving 11 bases between. The germline CDR1 and CDR2 sequences are SGHDN and FVKESK. The CDR3 has 13 residues.

This CDR3 is CASSQEAGSGRGAQYF. In DNA, the CDR3 is TGTGCCAGCAGCCAAGAGGCGGGGTCTGGCCGAGGGGCCCAGTACTTC. The chain couples TRBV4-2 to TRBJ2-5; D perhaps matches TRBD2 (6 bases). The CDR3 loop spans 16 amino acids. Trimming removed 0 bases from V and 9 bases from J, with 20 bases in between. Germline CDR1 is LGHNA and CDR2 is YNFKEQ.

The rearrangement joins TRBV7-6 to TRBJ2-7, with 10 bases fitting TRBD1. Looked up from germline, CDR1 is SGHVS and CDR2 is FNYEAQ. This CDR3 spans 15 amino acids. V shed 1 base and J 2 bases; nucleotides not matched to a gene: 2. In DNA form, the CDR3 reads TGTGCCAGCAGCTTAGGACAGGGGGCCACCTACGAGCAGTACTTC. The encoded protein is CASSLGQGATYEQYF.

The rearrangement uses TRBV5-1 and TRBJ1-2, with D possibly being TRBD1 (5 bases). The CDR3 extends over 15 amino acids. V was trimmed by 0 bases and J by 8 bases, leaving 17 bases between them. Germline V gene sequence: CDR1 SGHRS, CDR2 YFSETQ. The CDR3 DNA sequence: TGCGCCAGCAGCTTGGCCGCTGGAGGGGCAAGAGGCTACACCTTC. Translated, it gives CASSLAAGGARGYTF.

The chain has TRBV4-2 and TRBJ1-1; TRBD1 agrees at 7 bases. The CDR3 has 15 residues. The V gene's germline CDR1 is LGHNA and CDR2 YNFKEQ. The junction had 2 bases not matched to a gene; V was cut back by 1 base and J by 0 bases. For the CDR3, the DNA is TGTGCCAGCAGCCAAGGGGACAGACTGAACACTGAAGCTTTCTTT. Translated: CASSQGDRLNTEAFF.

The rearrangement links TRBV9 to TRBJ2-3, with 10 nucleotides matching TRBD2. The germline V gene has CDR1 SGDLS and CDR2 YYNGEE. The V gene end was trimmed by 2 bases and the J gene end by 6 bases; junction bases not matched to a gene: 9. This CDR3 is 16 amino acids long. The CDR3 sequence: CASSVASGGSRDTQYF. CDR3 nucleotides: TGTGCCAGCAGCGTGGCTAGCGGGGGATCCAGGGATACGCAGTATTTT. Drawing the rest from reference TRBV9 and TRBJ2-3, the complete variable domain is DSGVTQTPKHLITATGQRVTLRCSPRSGDLSVYWYQQSLDQGLQFLIQYYNGEERAKGNILERFSAQQFPDLHSELNLSSLELGDSALYFCASSVASGGSRDTQYFGPGTRLTVL.

The chain has TRBV7-3 and TRBJ1-3, with 9 bases matching TRBD1. V shed 4 bases and J 3 bases; nucleotides not matched to a gene: 4. The CDR3 loop spans 15 amino acids. CDR1 SGHTA and CDR2 FQGTGA come from the germline V gene. CDR3 nucleotides: TGTGCCAGCAGCTCTCCGGACAGGGGTGGAAACACCATATATTTT. It specifies CASSSPDRGGNTIYF.

The rearrangement uses TRBV12-3 or TRBV12-4 and TRBJ2-2; no clear D gene. This CDR3 is 13 amino acids long. V was cut by 6 bases and J by 0 bases, with 5 bases left in between. CDR3 nucleotides: TGTGCCAGCAGCTTCCCGAACACCGGGGAGCTGTTTTTT. It yields the protein CASSFPNTGELFF.

This chain connects TRBV7-9 to TRBJ2-3; a weak D match, TRBD2 (7 bases). Between the trimmed V and J ends, which lost 4 bases and 4 bases, there was a span of 21 bases. This CDR3 comprises 17 residues. Germline CDR1 reads SEHNR; CDR2 reads FQNEAQ (reference sequence). DNA for the CDR3: TGTGCCAGCAGCTCGTGGGGGCGGGGGCTAACCTCAGATACGCAGTATTTT. Its protein is CASSSWGRGLTSDTQYF.

The chain employs TRBV10-3 and TRBJ1-5; D might be TRBD1 (6 bases). This CDR3 is built from 15 residues. V was shortened by 2 bases and J by 6 bases, with 14 bases between the two germline ends. Germline lookup yields CDR1 ENHRY and CDR2 SYGVKD. The DNA for the CDR3 is TGTGCCATCAGTGAGAATACAGGGTCTATTCAGCCCCAGCATTTT. Amino acids: CAISENTGSIQPQHF.

The chain links TRBV12-3 or TRBV12-4 to TRBJ1-1; 7 positions match TRBD1. This CDR3 has 13 amino acids. J was trimmed by 3 bases and V by 3 bases; bases with no gene match: 1. The CDR3 region is CASSFTGDTEAFF. Written as DNA, the CDR3 is TGTGCCAGCAGTTTCACAGGGGACACTGAAGCTTTCTTT.

The chain links TRBV5-6 to TRBJ1-4, with D maybe TRBD1 (5 bases). This CDR3 region has 14 residues. The germline gives CDR1 SGHDT, CDR2 YYEEEE. The V end lost 4 bases, the J end lost 8 bases, and 15 bases lay between the germline ends. The CDR3 is CASSLRPGAEKLFF. In nucleotides, the CDR3 is TGTGCCAGCAGCCTCCGGCCTGGGGCCGAAAAACTGTTTTTT. The variable domain in full, completed from reference TRBV5-6 and TRBJ1-4, reads DAGVTQSPTHLIKTRGQQVTLRCSPKSGHDTVSWYQQALGQGPQFIFQYYEEEERQRGNFPDRFSGHQFPNYSSELNVNALLLGDSALYLCASSLRPGAEKLFFGSGTQLSVL.

This clone was counted a few times. The chain couples TRBV14 to TRBJ2-7; TRBD1 might be the D (6 bases). Germline CDR1 reads SGHDN; CDR2 reads FVKESK. The CDR3 sequence is 11 residues long. V shed 6 bases and J shed 7 bases, with 10 bases lying between them. CDR3 nucleotides: TGTGCCAGCAGTCATACAGGGGAGCAGTACTTC. This codes for CASSHTGEQYF.

The chain couples TRBV28 to TRBJ2-5, with a tentative D call TRBD2 (5 bases). Germline lookup yields CDR1 MDHEN and CDR2 SYDVKM. The CDR3 is 13 amino acids. The V end lost 2 bases, the J end lost 2 bases, and 6 bases lay between the germline ends. The CDR3 DNA reads TGTGCCAGCAGTTTACCGGGACAAGAGACCCAGTACTTC. Amino acids: CASSLPGQETQYF.